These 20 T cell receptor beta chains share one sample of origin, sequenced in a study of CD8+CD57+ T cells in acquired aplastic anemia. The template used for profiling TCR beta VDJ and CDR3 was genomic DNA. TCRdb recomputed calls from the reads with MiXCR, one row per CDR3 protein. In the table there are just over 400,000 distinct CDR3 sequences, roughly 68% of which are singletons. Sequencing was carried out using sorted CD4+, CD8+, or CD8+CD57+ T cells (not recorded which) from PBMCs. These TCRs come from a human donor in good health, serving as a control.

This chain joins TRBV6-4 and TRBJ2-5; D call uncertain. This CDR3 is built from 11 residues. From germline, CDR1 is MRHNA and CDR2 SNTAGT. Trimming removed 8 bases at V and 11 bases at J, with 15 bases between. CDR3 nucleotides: TGTGCCAGCCGTTCCCTCTATGAGCAGTACTTC. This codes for CASRSLYEQYF.

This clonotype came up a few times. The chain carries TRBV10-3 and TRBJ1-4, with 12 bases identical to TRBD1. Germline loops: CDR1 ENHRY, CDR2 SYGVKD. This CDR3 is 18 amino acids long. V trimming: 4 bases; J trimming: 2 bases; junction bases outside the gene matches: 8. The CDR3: CAISANPGTGGTNEKLFF. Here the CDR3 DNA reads TGTGCCATCAGTGCGAACCCCGGGACAGGGGGCACTAATGAAAAACTGTTTTTT.

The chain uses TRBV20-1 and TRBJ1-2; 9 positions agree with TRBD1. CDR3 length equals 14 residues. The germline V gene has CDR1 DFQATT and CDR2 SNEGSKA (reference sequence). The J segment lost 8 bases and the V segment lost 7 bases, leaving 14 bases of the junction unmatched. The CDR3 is CSGQRGTGLGGYTF. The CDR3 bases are TGCAGTGGCCAGAGGGGGACAGGGCTAGGAGGCTACACCTTC.

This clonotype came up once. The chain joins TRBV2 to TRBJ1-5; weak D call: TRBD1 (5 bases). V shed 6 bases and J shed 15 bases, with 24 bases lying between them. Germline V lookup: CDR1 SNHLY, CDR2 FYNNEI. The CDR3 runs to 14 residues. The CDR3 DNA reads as TGTGCCAGCAGGCTACACGGGGGGAAACTGTGCCTGCATTTT. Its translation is CASRLHGGKLCLHF.

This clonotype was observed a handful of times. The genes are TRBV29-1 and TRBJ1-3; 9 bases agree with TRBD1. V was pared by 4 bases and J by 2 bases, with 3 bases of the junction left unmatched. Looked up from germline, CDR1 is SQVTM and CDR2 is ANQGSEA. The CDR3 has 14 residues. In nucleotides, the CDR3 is TGCAGCGTTGTTTACAGGGGGCCTGGAAACACCATATATTTT. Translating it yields CSVVYRGPGNTIYF.

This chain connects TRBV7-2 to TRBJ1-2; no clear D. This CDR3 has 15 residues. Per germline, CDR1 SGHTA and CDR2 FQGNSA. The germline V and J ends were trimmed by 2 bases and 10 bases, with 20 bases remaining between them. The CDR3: CASSLSNLYGYTYTF. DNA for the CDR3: TGTGCCAGCAGCTTATCCAACCTCTATGGCTACACCTACACCTTC.

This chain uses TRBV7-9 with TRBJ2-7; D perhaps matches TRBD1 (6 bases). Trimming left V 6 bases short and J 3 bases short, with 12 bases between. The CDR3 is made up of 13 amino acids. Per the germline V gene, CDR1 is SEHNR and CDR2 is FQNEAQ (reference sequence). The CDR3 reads CASSSYRDYEQYF. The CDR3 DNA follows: TGTGCCAGCAGTTCTTACAGGGACTACGAGCAGTACTTC.

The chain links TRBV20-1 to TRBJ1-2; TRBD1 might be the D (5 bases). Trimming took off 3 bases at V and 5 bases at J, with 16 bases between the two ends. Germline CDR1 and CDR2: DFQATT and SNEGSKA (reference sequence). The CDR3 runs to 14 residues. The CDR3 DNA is TGCAGTGCTAGGAGGCGCAGGGCTAGTTATGGCTACACCTTC. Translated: CSARRRRASYGYTF.

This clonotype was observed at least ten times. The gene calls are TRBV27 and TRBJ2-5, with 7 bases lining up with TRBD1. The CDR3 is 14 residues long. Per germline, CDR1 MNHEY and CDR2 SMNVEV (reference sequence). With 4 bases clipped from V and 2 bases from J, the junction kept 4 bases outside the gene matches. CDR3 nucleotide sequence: TGTGCCAGCAGTTGGACAGGACCTCAAGAGACCCAGTACTTC. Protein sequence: CASSWTGPQETQYF.

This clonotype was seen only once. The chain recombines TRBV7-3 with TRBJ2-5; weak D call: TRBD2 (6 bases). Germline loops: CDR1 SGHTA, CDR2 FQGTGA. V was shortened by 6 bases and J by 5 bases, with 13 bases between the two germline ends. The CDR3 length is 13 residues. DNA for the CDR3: TGTGCCAGCAGATCTAGCGCGGGTGAGACCCAGTACTTC. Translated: CASRSSAGETQYF. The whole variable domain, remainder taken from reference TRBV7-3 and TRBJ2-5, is GAGVSQTPSNKVTEKGKYVELRCDPISGHTALYWYRQSLGQGPEFLIYFQGTGAADDSGLPNDRFFAVRPEGSVSTLKIQRTERGDSAVYLCASRSSAGETQYFGPGTRLLVL.

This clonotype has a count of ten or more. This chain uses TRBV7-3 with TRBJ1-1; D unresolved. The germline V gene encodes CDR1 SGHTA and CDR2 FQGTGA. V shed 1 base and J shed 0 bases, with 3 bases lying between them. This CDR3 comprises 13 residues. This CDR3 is CASSLSVNTEAFF. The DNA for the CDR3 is TGTGCCAGCAGCTTAAGCGTGAACACTGAAGCTTTCTTT. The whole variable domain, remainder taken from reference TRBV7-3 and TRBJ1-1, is GAGVSQTPSNKVTEKGKYVELRCDPISGHTALYWYRQSLGQGPEFLIYFQGTGAADDSGLPNDRFFAVRPEGSVSTLKIQRTERGDSAVYLCASSLSVNTEAFFGQGTRLTVV.

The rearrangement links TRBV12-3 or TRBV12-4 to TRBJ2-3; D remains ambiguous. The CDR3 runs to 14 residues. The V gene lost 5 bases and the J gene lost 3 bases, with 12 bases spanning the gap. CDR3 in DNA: TGTGCCAGCAGTATAGGTGTCGGTACAGATACGCAGTATTTT. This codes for CASSIGVGTDTQYF.

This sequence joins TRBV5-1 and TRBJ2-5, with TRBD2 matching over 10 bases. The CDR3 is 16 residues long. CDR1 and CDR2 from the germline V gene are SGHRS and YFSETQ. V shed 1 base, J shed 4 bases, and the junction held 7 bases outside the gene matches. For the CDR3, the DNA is TGCGCCAGCAGCTTGTACCTAGCGGGGGCGTTAGAGACCCAGTACTTC. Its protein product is CASSLYLAGALETQYF.

DNA for the CDR3: TGTGCCAGCCGGACAGGTGCCTCGGATACGCAGTATTTT. This encodes CASRTGASDTQYF. The rearrangement links TRBV7-9 to TRBJ2-3; 7 bases are shared with TRBD1. The CDR3 has 13 amino acids. Germline lookup yields CDR1 SEHNR and CDR2 FQNEAQ (reference sequence). J was trimmed by 6 bases and V by 8 bases; bases with no gene match: 8. Full variable domain (outside the CDR3, taken from reference TRBV7-9 and TRBJ2-3): DTGVSQNPRHKITKRGQNVTFRCDPISEHNRLYWYRQTLGQGPEFLTYFQNEAQLEKSRLLSDRFSAERPKGSFSTLEIQRTEQGDSAMYLCASRTGASDTQYFGPGTRLTVL.

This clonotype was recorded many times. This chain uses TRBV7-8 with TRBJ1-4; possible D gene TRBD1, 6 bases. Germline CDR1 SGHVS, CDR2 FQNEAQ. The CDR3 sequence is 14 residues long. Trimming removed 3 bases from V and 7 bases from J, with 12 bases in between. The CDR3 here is CASSFGTTFEKLFF. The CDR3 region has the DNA TGTGCCAGCAGCTTCGGGACAACTTTTGAAAAACTGTTTTTT.

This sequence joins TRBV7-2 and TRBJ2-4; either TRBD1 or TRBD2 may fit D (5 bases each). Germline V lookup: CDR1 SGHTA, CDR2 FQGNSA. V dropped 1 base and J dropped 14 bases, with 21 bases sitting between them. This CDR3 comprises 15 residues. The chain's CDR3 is CASSLDRDGRRYEYF. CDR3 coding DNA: TGTGCCAGCAGCTTAGACCGGGACGGGCGGCGATACGAGTACTTC.

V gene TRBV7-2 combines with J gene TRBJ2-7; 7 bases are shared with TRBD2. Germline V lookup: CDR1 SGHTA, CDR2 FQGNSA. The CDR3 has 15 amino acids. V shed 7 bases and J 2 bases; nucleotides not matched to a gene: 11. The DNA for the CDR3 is TGTGCCAGCACCTTCCAGGCGGGGGAAACCTACGAGCAGTACTTC. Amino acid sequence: CASTFQAGETYEQYF.

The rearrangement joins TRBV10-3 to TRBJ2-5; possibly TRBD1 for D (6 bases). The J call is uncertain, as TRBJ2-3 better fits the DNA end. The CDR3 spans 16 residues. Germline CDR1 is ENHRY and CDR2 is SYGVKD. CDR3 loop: CAISVQTGTSTDTQYF. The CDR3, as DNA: TGTGCCATCAGTGTACAAACGGGGACAAGCACAGATACGCAGTATTTT.

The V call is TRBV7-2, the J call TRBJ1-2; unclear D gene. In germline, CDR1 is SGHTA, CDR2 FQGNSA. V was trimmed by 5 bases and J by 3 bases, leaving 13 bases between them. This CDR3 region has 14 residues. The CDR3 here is CASSTSGVDYGYTF. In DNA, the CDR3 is TGTGCCAGCAGCACCTCCGGGGTCGACTATGGCTACACCTTC.

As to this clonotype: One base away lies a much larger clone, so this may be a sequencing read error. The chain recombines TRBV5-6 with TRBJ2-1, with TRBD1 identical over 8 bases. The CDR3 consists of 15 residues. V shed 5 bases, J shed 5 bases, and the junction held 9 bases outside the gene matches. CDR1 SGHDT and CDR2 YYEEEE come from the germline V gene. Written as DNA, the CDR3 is TGTGCCAGCAGTATCGGGCAGGGGGCTAACAATGAGCAGTTCTTC. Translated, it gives CASSIGQGANNEQFF.